Shown below are 17 T cell receptor beta chains from a single sample sequenced in a study of control samples from healthy donors and cancer patients. Using immunoSEQ multiplex PCR, the repertoire was profiled, and TCRdb retains in-frame clones only, with some absent. The sample contains about 250,000 clones, approximately 80% of which appear only once. The sequencing input was PBMCs. These TCRs come from a woman aged 60-75 years with lung cancer.

This clone appeared once. V and J are TRBV14 and TRBJ1-2; D perhaps matches TRBD1 (5 bases). Trimming took 0 bases from V and 8 from J, leaving 19 bases between them. The CDR3 contains 16 residues. Germline CDR1 SGHDN, CDR2 FVKESK. CDR3 sequence reads: CASSQDWGSSRRGYTF. DNA for the CDR3: TGTGCCAGCAGCCAAGATTGGGGGTCGAGTCGGCGCGGCTACACCTTC.

The gene calls are TRBV7-3 and TRBJ2-3, with D perhaps matching TRBD2 (6 bases). The V and J ends lost 4 bases and 2 bases respectively, with 13 bases between them. The germline V gene has CDR1 SGHTA and CDR2 FQGTGA. The CDR3 sequence is 15 residues long. The CDR3 coding sequence is TGTGCCAGCAGCTCCTCTAGCGAACACACAGATACGCAGTATTTT. It translates to CASSSSSEHTDTQYF.

This clone was detected only once. CDR3 coding DNA: TGTGCCAGCAGGGTGCGGAAAGGGGTCACTGAAGCTTTCTTT. Residues: CASRVRKGVTEAFF. The chain has TRBV6-5 and TRBJ1-1; D is possibly TRBD1 (5 bases). The CDR3 loop spans 14 amino acids. V was shortened by 6 bases and J by 4 bases, with 15 bases between the two germline ends. Germline CDR1 is MNHEY and CDR2 is SVGAGI.

V usage is TRBV6-5 and J usage is TRBJ1-5; 7 bases align to TRBD1. CDR1 is MNHEY and CDR2 is SVGAGI in the germline V gene. The V gene end was trimmed by 7 bases and the J gene end by 6 bases; junction bases not matched to a gene: 9. The CDR3 has 14 residues. The CDR3 DNA follows: TGTGCCAGCACCGAGGGGGCGGGCCTTCAGCCCCAGCATTTT. It yields the protein CASTEGAGLQPQHF.

Details on this clone: The identical CDR3 is also encoded by other nucleotide sequences in the sample. The CDR3 DNA reads TGTGCCAGTAGTCTACAGGGGGTGGGCACTGAAGCTTTCTTT. Amino acids: CASSLQGVGTEAFF. The chain combines TRBV19 with TRBJ1-1, with TRBD1 matching over 8 bases. Germline V gene lookup returns CDR1 LNHDA and CDR2 SQIVND (reference sequence). The CDR3 is 14 residues long. J lost 4 bases, V lost 5 bases, and 6 bases had no gene match.

This rearrangement joins TRBV5-1 to TRBJ1-1; TRBD1 matches 8 bases. Germline V gene sequence: CDR1 SGHRS, CDR2 YFSETQ. The V gene end was trimmed by 5 bases and the J gene end by 1 base; junction bases not matched to a gene: 4. The CDR3 length is 14 residues. The CDR3 bases are TGCGCCAGCAGTTCAGGGGGCACGAACACTGAAGCTTTCTTT. It encodes CASSSGGTNTEAFF.

This chain uses TRBV6-5 with TRBJ2-3; 8 bases match TRBD2. J lost 2 bases, V lost 4 bases, and 8 bases had no gene match. In germline, CDR1 is MNHEY, CDR2 SVGAGI. This CDR3 has 16 amino acids. The CDR3 spells CASSLGGGLDTDTQYF. The CDR3 nucleotides are TGTGCCAGCAGTTTAGGGGGGGGACTAGACACAGATACGCAGTATTTT.

The J gene is TRBJ1-2, the V gene TRBV20-1; TRBD1 agrees at 8 bases. V lost 3 bases and J lost 5; bases outside the gene matches: 5. Looked up from germline, CDR1 is DFQATT and CDR2 is SNEGSKA (reference sequence). The CDR3 spans 13 residues. The CDR3 reads CSASYGTGYGYTF. For the CDR3, the DNA is TGCAGTGCTAGTTACGGGACAGGTTATGGCTACACCTTC.

This chain uses TRBV5-8 with TRBJ2-7; D is unclear. Trimming took 1 base from V and 6 from J, leaving 14 bases between them. CDR1 is SGHTS and CDR2 is YDEGEE in the germline V gene. CDR3 length: 14 amino acids. CDR3 protein: CASSLRNPRSEQYF. CDR3 DNA sequence: TGTGCCAGCAGCTTGCGGAACCCGCGAAGCGAGCAGTACTTC.

The genes are TRBV21-1 and TRBJ2-1; the DNA was not compared with TRBD1, the D call given in the table. TRBV21-1 is labeled a pseudogene. The CDR3 extends over 18 amino acids. The CDR3: CASSKQENRDTASHEQFF. The CDR3 DNA reads as TGTGCCAGCAGCAAACAGGAAAACCGGGACACGGCCTCCCATGAGCAGTTCTTC.

This clone is a singleton in its sample. The V and J genes are TRBV9 and TRBJ2-2; no clear D gene. CDR1 is SGDLS, CDR2 YYNGEE, per germline. The germline V and J ends were trimmed by 1 base and 7 bases, with 17 bases remaining between them. The CDR3 runs 16 residues. The CDR3 nucleotides are TGTGCCAGCAGCGTAAGCCCCCTCCAGGAAGTCGGGGAGCTGTTTTTT. Translating it yields CASSVSPLQEVGELFF. Full variable domain (remainder filled in from reference TRBV9 and TRBJ2-2): DSGVTQTPKHLITATGQRVTLRCSPRSGDLSVYWYQQSLDQGLQFLIQYYNGEERAKGNILERFSAQQFPDLHSELNLSSLELGDSALYFCASSVSPLQEVGELFFGEGSRLTVL.

The chain employs TRBV3-1 (or the pseudogene TRBV3-2) and TRBJ2-1, with no clear D. Trimming stripped 0 bases from V and 6 bases from J, with 9 bases between. CDR3 length equals 14 residues. CDR1 and CDR2 from the germline V gene are LGHDT and YNNKEL (reference sequence). CDR3 DNA: TGTGCCAGCAGCCAAGAACCGGGCAGCAATGAGCAGTTCTTC. This encodes CASSQEPGSNEQFF.

This clone has more than one count but fewer than ten. The CDR3: CASTETARGTQYF. The CDR3 bases are TGTGCCAGCACCGAGACAGCTCGGGGGACCCAGTACTTC. The genes are TRBV6-5 and TRBJ2-5; D might be TRBD1 or TRBD2, each matching 5 bases. CDR1 and CDR2 (germline): MNHEY, SVGAGI. V was shortened by 7 bases and J by 7 bases, with 16 bases between the two germline ends. The CDR3 spans 13 residues.

This chain connects TRBV5-1 to TRBJ2-2; TRBD2 might be the D (6 bases). Germline lookup yields CDR1 SGHRS and CDR2 YFSETQ. V was cut by 6 bases and J by 1 base, with 10 bases left in between. The CDR3 contains 14 residues. CDR3 residues: CASIRERNTGELFF. As DNA, the CDR3 is TGCGCCAGCATACGGGAGCGGAACACCGGGGAGCTGTTTTTT.

The CDR3 loop reads CASSPPGGEQFF. The CDR3 DNA reads TGTGCCAGCTCACCACCGGGGGGCGAGCAGTTCTTC. The chain is built from TRBV18 and TRBJ2-1; the D gene could be TRBD1 or TRBD2 (6 bases each). Trimming took off 0 bases at V and 10 bases at J, with 7 bases between the two ends. CDR3 length equals 12 residues. CDR1 KGHSH and CDR2 LQKENI come from the germline V gene.

CDR3 coding DNA: TGTGCCAGCATGACTAGCTCCAATGAGCAGTTCTTC. Its translation is CASMTSSNEQFF. This sequence joins TRBV6-5 and TRBJ2-1; 7 bases align to TRBD2. The CDR3 consists of 12 residues. CDR1 is MNHEY, CDR2 SVGAGI, per germline. The junction had 3 bases not matched to a gene; V was cut back by 7 bases and J by 6 bases.

This chain links TRBV5-1 with TRBJ1-1; TRBD1 matches 10 bases. The germline V gene encodes CDR1 SGHRS and CDR2 YFSETQ. V gave up 0 bases and J gave up 5 bases; unmatched junction bases: 4. This CDR3 contains 15 residues. The CDR3 is CASSLGGTGVTEAFF. CDR3 coding DNA: TGCGCCAGCAGCTTGGGCGGGACAGGGGTAACTGAAGCTTTCTTT.